This passage covers 24 T cell receptor beta chains from one sample sequenced in a study of cytomegalovirus exposure and HLA in healthy donors. The PCR used 60 Vbeta and 13 Jbeta primers. TCRdb keeps only in-frame clones here, not all; method: immunoSEQ multiplex PCR. The sample has around 120,000 clones, approximately 15% seen once. Sequenced: PBMCs. The receptor set was obtained from a woman aged 18 to 35 in good health and CMV-seronegative.

This clone has a handful of counts. The chain is built from TRBV5-6 and TRBJ1-5; D is possibly TRBD1 (6 bases). The CDR3 has 13 amino acids. V was clipped by 6 bases and J by 6 bases, with 13 bases between them. Germline CDR1 and CDR2: SGHDT and YYEEEE. CDR3 DNA sequence: TGTGCCAGCACCCTGCGGGGGGCTCAGCCCCAGCATTTT. Translation gives CASTLRGAQPQHF. The full variable domain, rest sourced from reference TRBV5-6 and TRBJ1-5, is DAGVTQSPTHLIKTRGQQVTLRCSPKSGHDTVSWYQQALGQGPQFIFQYYEEEERQRGNFPDRFSGHQFPNYSSELNVNALLLGDSALYLCASTLRGAQPQHFGDGTRLSIL.

The chain links TRBV7-9 to TRBJ2-7, with TRBD1 identical over 12 bases. This CDR3 region has 18 residues. Trimming took 1 base from V and 3 from J; bases not matched to a gene: 10. Germline values: CDR1 SEHNR, CDR2 FQNEAQ (reference sequence). CDR3 sequence: CASSLGAGQGANDYEQYF. CDR3 coding DNA: TGTGCCAGCAGCTTAGGTGCGGGACAGGGGGCAAATGACTACGAGCAGTACTTC.

This clone was counted only a few times. The chain joins TRBV9 to TRBJ2-5; D perhaps matches TRBD1 (6 bases). Germline V gene data show CDR1 as SGDLS and CDR2 as YYNGEE. The V gene lost 2 bases and the J gene lost 5 bases, with 13 bases spanning the gap. This CDR3 has 14 amino acids. The DNA of the CDR3 is TGTGCCAGCAGCGTGAGGATGAGGGGGGAGACCCAGTACTTC. The encoded protein is CASSVRMRGETQYF.

This clone has only a few counts. In DNA form, the CDR3 reads TGTGCCAGCAGCTTACCACCACCGGGACAGGGTTACAATGAGCAGTTCTTC. Translating gives CASSLPPPGQGYNEQFF. V is TRBV7-2 and J is TRBJ2-1, with 9 bases that match TRBD1. V trimming: 2 bases; J trimming: 4 bases; junction bases outside the gene matches: 9. The CDR3 covers 17 residues. Per the germline V gene, CDR1 is SGHTA and CDR2 is FQGNSA.

This clone has a handful of counts. The chain recombines TRBV9 with TRBJ2-1, with 7 bases that match TRBD2. This CDR3 is built from 14 residues. From germline, CDR1 is SGDLS and CDR2 YYNGEE. J lost 7 bases, V lost 3 bases, and 7 bases had no gene match. CDR3 in DNA: TGTGCCAGCAGCGGGACTAGTCTCGGGAATGAGCAGTTCTTC. Protein sequence: CASSGTSLGNEQFF.

As DNA, the CDR3 is TGCGCCAGCAGCCGCGGAACTAGCGGGAGGGGCGGGACCGGGGAGCTGTTTTTT. The encoded protein is CASSRGTSGRGGTGELFF. The V and J genes are TRBV5-1 and TRBJ2-2; 13 bases are a match to TRBD2. The CDR3 contains 18 residues. Germline V gene data show CDR1 as SGHRS and CDR2 as YFSETQ. J lost 5 bases, V lost 4 bases, and 11 bases had no gene match.

The chain employs TRBV19 and TRBJ2-7; TRBD2 might be the D (5 bases). The CDR3 length is 16 residues. V dropped 5 bases and J dropped 0 bases, with 17 bases sitting between them. Germline V CDR1 and CDR2: LNHDA, SQIVND (reference sequence). CDR3 bases: TGTGCCAGTAGTTCCCCGGGGTTAAGGAGCTCCTACGAGCAGTACTTC. It specifies CASSSPGLRSSYEQYF.

The sample holds a few counts of this clone. The chain employs TRBV28 and TRBJ2-5; perhaps TRBD2 as D (7 bases). CDR1 and CDR2 from the germline V gene are MDHEN and SYDVKM. The V gene lost 9 bases and the J gene lost 5 bases, with 22 bases spanning the gap. This CDR3 spans 15 amino acids. The CDR3 bases are TGTGCCAGTAGTCAAATGGGGGGGCTTCAGGAGACCCAGTACTTC. This codes for CASSQMGGLQETQYF.

This clone has only a few counts. V and J are TRBV21-1 and TRBJ2-1; the D segment call TRBD2 is taken from the table without a DNA check. TRBV21-1 is a documented pseudogene. The CDR3 sequence is 16 residues long. As DNA, the CDR3 is TGTGCCAGCAGCATATACCGTGAGACTAGTTATGGTGAGCAGTTCTTC. Its translation is CASSIYRETSYGEQFF.

The CDR3 region is CAISPTTLRYHEQYF. CDR3 nucleotides: TGTGCCATCAGTCCCACGACTTTAAGGTATCACGAGCAGTACTTC. This sequence joins TRBV10-3 and TRBJ2-7, with D uncertain. V was trimmed by 5 bases and J by 5 bases, leaving 19 bases between them. Germline CDR1 reads ENHRY; CDR2 reads SYGVKD. The CDR3 spans 15 residues.

This clone has a handful of counts. The rearrangement links TRBV19 to TRBJ1-4; D might be TRBD1 (6 bases). The CDR3 contains 15 residues. The germline gives CDR1 LNHDA, CDR2 SQIVND (reference sequence). Deletions cut 5 bases from V and 5 bases from J, with 15 bases between. The CDR3 loop reads CASSDWAGANEKLFF. The DNA of the CDR3 is TGTGCCAGTAGTGATTGGGCGGGGGCGAATGAAAAACTGTTTTTT.

This chain connects TRBV9 to TRBJ1-1; 10 bases match TRBD1. V shed 0 bases, J shed 1 base, and the junction held 6 bases outside the gene matches. This CDR3 contains 17 residues. The V gene's germline CDR1 is SGDLS and CDR2 YYNGEE. This CDR3 is CASSVEPGTGENTEAFF. DNA of the CDR3: TGTGCCAGCAGCGTAGAACCCGGGACAGGGGAGAACACTGAAGCTTTCTTT.

The chain joins TRBV19 to TRBJ1-2; a weak D match, TRBD1 (5 bases). Germline CDR1 reads LNHDA; CDR2 reads SQIVND (reference sequence). V lost 4 bases to trimming and J lost 4 bases, with 10 bases between them. CDR3 size: 13 residues. The CDR3 here is CASSRGEAYGYTF. The CDR3 DNA follows: TGTGCCAGTAGTAGGGGCGAAGCCTATGGCTACACCTTC.

The CDR3 DNA reads TGTGCCAGCAGCCCACAGCCGGGGGGGAACACCGGGGAGCTGTTTTTT. Its translation is CASSPQPGGNTGELFF. The chain combines TRBV7-6 with TRBJ2-2, with 7 bases identical to TRBD2. Germline V gene lookup returns CDR1 SGHVS and CDR2 FNYEAQ. This CDR3 comprises 16 residues. The V gene end was trimmed by 5 bases and the J gene end by 1 base; junction bases not matched to a gene: 7.

There are a few counts of this clone. The CDR3 here is CASSDSTSGSNEQFF. Here the CDR3 DNA reads TGTGCCAGCAGTGACTCAACTAGCGGGAGCAATGAGCAGTTCTTC. The chain joins TRBV6-4 to TRBJ2-1, with 11 bases matching TRBD2. CDR1 is MRHNA and CDR2 is SNTAGT in the germline V gene. With V trimmed by 0 bases and J by 6 bases, 1 base remained unmatched. This CDR3 comprises 15 residues.

This clone has only a few counts. J is TRBJ2-4 and V is TRBV5-5, with a weak D call TRBD1 (5 bases). Trimming stripped 0 bases from V and 0 bases from J, with 13 bases between. CDR1 and CDR2 (germline): SGHKS, YYEKEE (reference sequence). The CDR3 runs to 17 residues. The chain's CDR3 is CASSLVGQTLAKNIQYF. The DNA for the CDR3 is TGTGCCAGCAGCTTGGTAGGACAAACTCTAGCCAAAAACATTCAGTACTTC.

The chain has TRBV28 and TRBJ1-1; possibly TRBD1 for D (5 bases). V lost 4 bases and J 3 bases, leaving 18 bases between the germline ends. The CDR3 sequence is 16 residues long. The V gene's germline CDR1 is MDHEN and CDR2 SYDVKM. The CDR3: CASSSKPGWWDTEAFF. CDR3 nucleotides: TGTGCCAGCAGTTCAAAACCAGGGTGGTGGGACACTGAAGCTTTCTTT.

This clone was found a few times. This rearrangement joins TRBV2 to TRBJ2-7, with D maybe TRBD2 (5 bases). CDR1 is SNHLY, CDR2 FYNNEI, per germline. The V gene lost 7 bases and the J gene lost 7 bases, with 17 bases spanning the gap. The CDR3 extends over 13 amino acids. DNA for the CDR3: TGTGCCAGCAAGTCTGGGAGTCTAGGGGAGCAGTACTTC. Protein product: CASKSGSLGEQYF.

V gene TRBV7-2 combines with J gene TRBJ1-4, with TRBD1 matching over 8 bases. The CDR3 has 16 amino acids. CDR1 is SGHTA and CDR2 is FQGNSA in the germline V gene. Trimming removed 7 bases from V and 6 bases from J; junction bases left unmatched: 13. The CDR3 bases are TGTGCCAGCACCCTAGGGTTAGGACAGGGATATGAAAAACTGTTTTTT. Translating gives CASTLGLGQGYEKLFF.

This clone was observed a few times. The chain employs TRBV7-9 and TRBJ1-2, with TRBD1 matching over 10 bases. Germline assignment: CDR1 SEHNR and CDR2 FQNEAQ (reference sequence). The J segment lost 5 bases and the V segment lost 5 bases, leaving 5 bases of the junction unmatched. This CDR3 region has 14 residues. CDR3 in DNA: TGTGCCAGCAGCCGATCGGGACAGGGGTATGGCTACACCTTC. Translating gives CASSRSGQGYGYTF.

This chain connects TRBV7-2 to TRBJ2-1; D unclear. Germline V CDR1 and CDR2: SGHTA, FQGNSA. The V and J ends lost 4 bases and 10 bases respectively, with 8 bases between them. The CDR3 spans 11 residues. CDR3 loop: CASSSSIEQFF. DNA for the CDR3: TGTGCCAGCAGCTCCTCTATAGAGCAGTTCTTC.

This clone was counted between two and nine times. This chain joins TRBV4-2 and TRBJ1-6, with a possible D match to TRBD1 (6 bases). The CDR3 is 15 amino acids. Trimming removed 4 bases from V and 7 bases from J, with 14 bases in between. Germline V gene lookup returns CDR1 LGHNA and CDR2 YNFKEQ. The DNA for the CDR3 is TGTGCCAGCAGCCCGTACAGGGCTTCAAATTCACCCCTCCACTTT. Its protein is CASSPYRASNSPLHF.

This clone appeared a few times. The chain employs TRBV30 and TRBJ2-7; the match to TRBD2 covers 13 bases. The J segment lost 5 bases and the V segment lost 3 bases, leaving 7 bases of the junction unmatched. This CDR3 has 15 amino acids. Per germline, CDR1 GTSNPN and CDR2 SVGIG (reference sequence). For the CDR3, the DNA is TGTGCCTGGAGCCGAAGGACTAGCGGGAGACACGAGCAGTACTTC. This codes for CAWSRRTSGRHEQYF.

CDR3 amino acids: CATSPRQGAANNQPQHF. The CDR3 coding sequence is TGTGCCACCAGCCCACGACAGGGGGCGGCCAACAATCAGCCCCAGCATTTT. The J gene is TRBJ1-5, the V gene TRBV15; the match to TRBD1 covers 10 bases. The CDR3 spans 17 residues. J was trimmed by 3 bases and V by 5 bases; bases with no gene match: 10. CDR1 is LNHNV, CDR2 YYDKDF, per germline (reference sequence). The complete variable domain, with remaining parts taken from reference TRBV15 and TRBJ1-5, reads DAMVIQNPRYQVTQFGKPVTLSCSQTLNHNVMYWYQQKSSQAPKLLFHYYDKDFNNEADTPDNFQSRRPNTSFCFLDIRSPGLGDTAMYLCATSPRQGAANNQPQHFGDGTRLSIL.